This paragraph reports one TCR beta chain. Treatment here: some 20 received Ad26.COV2.S at low or high dose, single or two shots; about 5 received placebo; per-sample allocation not given. All samples were drawn on day 63, counting from the first vaccine or placebo injection. This record comes from a study of Ad26.COV2.S vaccination and SARS-CoV-2 variants. Study-wide background: In the COV1001 trial, the donor was in the Ad26.COV2.S arm.

This CDR3 spans 15 amino acids. V dropped 4 bases and J dropped 0; count of bases not matched to a gene: 4. Germline loops: CDR1 SNHLY, CDR2 FYNNEI. Profiling relied on immunoSEQ multiplex PCR, and the TCRdb table lists in-frame clones only, not all of them. Here the sample spans roughly 380,000 clones, over 75% being singletons. The source of this sequence is a person aged 18-65 years who received the Ad26.COV2.S COVID-19 vaccine or a placebo. The genes are TRBV2 and TRBJ2-7, with TRBD1 matching 9 bases. The sample consisted of peripheral blood, taken in a trial of Ad26.COV2.S vaccine versus placebo. CDR3 sequence reads: CASSVDRGTSYEQYF. The CDR3 DNA reads as TGTGCCAGCAGTGTAGACAGGGGGACCTCCTACGAGCAGTACTTC.